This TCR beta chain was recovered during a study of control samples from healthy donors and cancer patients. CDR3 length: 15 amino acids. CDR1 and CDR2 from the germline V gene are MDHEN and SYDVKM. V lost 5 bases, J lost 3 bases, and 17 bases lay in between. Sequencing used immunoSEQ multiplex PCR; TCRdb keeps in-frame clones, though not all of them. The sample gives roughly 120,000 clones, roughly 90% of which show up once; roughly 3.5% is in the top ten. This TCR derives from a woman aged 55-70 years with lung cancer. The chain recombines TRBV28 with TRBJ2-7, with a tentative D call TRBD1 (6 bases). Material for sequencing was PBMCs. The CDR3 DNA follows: TGTGCCAGCAGTCCGGCTTTCGCAGGGGACTACGAGCAGTACTTC. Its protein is CASSPAFAGDYEQYF.